This entry lists 18 T cell receptor beta chains sequenced from one sample in a study of shared clonotypes between healthy human individuals. Clones were read by immunoSEQ multiplex PCR, and TCRdb kept only the in-frame ones, dropping some. The sample yields over 850,000 clones, 75% to 80% seen once. Input material: memory CD4+ T cells from PBMCs. The subset was: CD45RA-negative fraction. These receptors all come from a young man in good health. Some clones in this sample may be carry-over from other donors' samples.

The gene calls are TRBV28 and TRBJ1-2, with TRBD1 as a possible D gene (6 bases). CDR1 is MDHEN and CDR2 is SYDVKM in the germline V gene. This CDR3 is 16 amino acids long. V was cut by 5 bases and J by 0 bases, with 16 bases left in between. CDR3 sequence: CASSLYSRTANYGYTF. CDR3 DNA: TGTGCCAGCAGTCTCTACTCAAGGACAGCTAACTATGGCTACACCTTC.

V gene TRBV9 combines with J gene TRBJ2-2; the D is unclear. The CDR3 runs 15 residues. The germline V gene encodes CDR1 SGDLS and CDR2 YYNGEE. V lost 3 bases and J 0 bases, leaving 9 bases between the germline ends. The CDR3 reads CASSASHANTGELFF. The CDR3, as DNA: TGTGCCAGCAGCGCTAGTCACGCGAACACCGGGGAGCTGTTTTTT.

This chain uses TRBV20-1 with TRBJ1-2; D is unclear. CDR1 DFQATT and CDR2 SNEGSKA come from the germline V gene (reference sequence). The V end lost 4 bases, the J end lost 8 bases, and 11 bases lay between the germline ends. The CDR3 runs to 11 residues. CDR3 bases: TGCAGTGCTACCCGGGTTGGGGGCTACACCTTC. Translating it yields CSATRVGGYTF.

This rearrangement joins TRBV6-1 to TRBJ2-7, with TRBD2 as a possible D gene (6 bases). This CDR3 has 16 amino acids. The germline gives CDR1 MNHNS, CDR2 SASEGT. V gave up 3 bases and J gave up 2 bases, with 17 bases separating them. DNA of the CDR3: TGTGCCAGCAGTGATGCTTATGGGGGGTTTGCCTACGAGCAGTACTTC. It specifies CASSDAYGGFAYEQYF.

This chain links TRBV6-1 with TRBJ2-5; D may be TRBD2 (6 bases). The CDR3 extends over 15 amino acids. V was cut by 2 bases and J by 5 bases, with 15 bases left in between. CDR1 is MNHNS and CDR2 is SASEGT in the germline V gene. CDR3 protein: CASSELPGRGETQYF. The CDR3 DNA sequence: TGTGCCAGCAGTGAACTCCCAGGACGGGGGGAGACCCAGTACTTC.

The rearrangement joins TRBV4-3 to TRBJ2-2, with D hard to call. The germline V gene encodes CDR1 LGHNA and CDR2 YSLEER. The length of the CDR3 is 13 residues. V shed 1 base and J shed 6 bases, with 6 bases lying between them. The DNA for the CDR3 is TGCGCCAGCAGCCAAGTTGGATCCGGGGAGCTGTTTTTT. Amino acid sequence: CASSQVGSGELFF.

This clone has just one count. The rearrangement joins TRBV29-1 to TRBJ1-1, with TRBD1 identical over 7 bases. The length of the CDR3 is 12 residues. J was trimmed by 3 bases and V by 6 bases; bases with no gene match: 4. The V gene's germline CDR1 is SQVTM and CDR2 ANQGSEA. The DNA for the CDR3 is TGCAGCGTCGGAGACAGGGACACTGAAGCTTTCTTT. Encoded protein: CSVGDRDTEAFF. Drawing the rest from reference TRBV29-1 and TRBJ1-1, the complete variable domain is SAVISQKPSRDICQRGTSLTIQCQVDSQVTMMFWYRQQPGQSLTLIATANQGSEATYESGFVIDKFPISRPNLTFSTLTVSNMSPEDSSIYLCSVGDRDTEAFFGQGTRLTVV.

This clone appeared a few times. This chain joins TRBV29-1 and TRBJ1-1; D remains ambiguous. V dropped 7 bases and J dropped 2 bases, with 14 bases sitting between them. The CDR3 is made up of 13 amino acids. The germline V gene encodes CDR1 SQVTM and CDR2 ANQGSEA. Here the CDR3 DNA reads TGCAGCGCCAAAGGAAACGCCAACACTGAAGCTTTCTTT. It is translated as CSAKGNANTEAFF.

This clone was counted once. DNA of the CDR3: TGTGCCAGCAGTATGGACGGGACCGGAAACATTCAGTACTTC. This encodes CASSMDGTGNIQYF. This sequence joins TRBV6-5 and TRBJ2-4; D tentatively reads TRBD1 or TRBD2 (5 bases each). This CDR3 is 14 amino acids long. Germline V CDR1 and CDR2: MNHEY, SVGAGI. Trimming removed 5 bases at V and 6 bases at J, with 14 bases between.

The rearrangement uses TRBV5-1 and TRBJ2-5, with 8 nucleotides matching TRBD2. This CDR3 comprises 16 residues. Germline values: CDR1 SGHRS, CDR2 YFSETQ. With V trimmed by 4 bases and J by 0 bases, 8 bases remained unmatched. CDR3 DNA: TGCGCCAGCAGCCCCGGGGCTAGCGGGTACCAAGAGACCCAGTACTTC. Its protein is CASSPGASGYQETQYF.

This clone was counted a single time. The chain couples TRBV5-4 to TRBJ2-7, with 9 positions matching TRBD1. CDR1 and CDR2 from the germline V gene are SGHNT and YYREEE (reference sequence). J gave up 0 bases and V 4 bases, and 5 bases lay outside the gene matches. This CDR3 contains 15 residues. DNA for the CDR3: TGTGCCAGCAGCCTGGGACAGGGAGACTCCTACGAGCAGTACTTC. It specifies CASSLGQGDSYEQYF.

This chain's CDR3 is CASSQTWRRGSHGYTF. In nucleotides, the CDR3 is TGTGCCAGCAGCCAAACCTGGCGCAGGGGCTCGCATGGCTACACCTTC. The chain has TRBV7-8 and TRBJ1-2, with D possibly TRBD1 on 6 matching bases. The V gene lost 5 bases and the J gene lost 6 bases, with 22 bases spanning the gap. This CDR3 has 16 amino acids. Germline assignment: CDR1 SGHVS and CDR2 FQNEAQ.

The gene calls are TRBV5-1 and TRBJ2-5; the D gene could be TRBD1 or TRBD2 (5 bases each). The germline V gene encodes CDR1 SGHRS and CDR2 YFSETQ. Trimming took 4 bases from V and 5 from J, leaving 18 bases between them. The CDR3 has 15 residues. The CDR3 DNA follows: TGCGCCAGCAGCCCTCTCAGTTCTGAGGGGGAGACCCAGTACTTC. Residues: CASSPLSSEGETQYF.

CDR3 sequence: CASSYSGQGRHEQYF. The CDR3 nucleotides read TGTGCCAGCAGTTACTCGGGACAGGGGAGACACGAGCAGTACTTC. V usage is TRBV6-5 and J usage is TRBJ2-7; 10 bases fit TRBD1. This CDR3 contains 15 residues. Trimming at V came to 0 bases and at J to 5 bases, leaving 4 bases not matched to a gene. Germline assignment: CDR1 MNHEY and CDR2 SVGAGI.

CDR3 amino acids: CASSEAVAAYTQYF. For the CDR3, the DNA is TGTGCCAGCAGCGAGGCGGTTGCGGCGTATACGCAGTATTTT. The chain joins TRBV9 to TRBJ2-3; no clear D gene. Trimming took 3 bases from V and 7 from J, leaving 15 bases between them. There are 14 residues in the CDR3. CDR1 is SGDLS, CDR2 YYNGEE, per germline.

This clone showed up just a few times. The chain employs TRBV5-6 and TRBJ2-1; 12 bases agree with TRBD2. CDR1 and CDR2 (germline): SGHDT, YYEEEE. The CDR3 is 15 amino acids. V was pared by 2 bases and J by 5 bases, with 2 bases of the junction left unmatched. CDR3 nucleotides: TGTGCCAGCAGCTTACTAGCGGGGGGACACAATGAGCAGTTCTTC. Protein sequence: CASSLLAGGHNEQFF.

J is TRBJ2-3 and V is TRBV6-5; 8 nucleotides agree with TRBD2. CDR1 and CDR2 (germline): MNHEY, SVGAGI. The CDR3 runs 12 residues. V lost 5 bases, J lost 5 bases, and 0 bases stayed unmatched. CDR3 loop: CASSGTRDTQYF. CDR3 bases: TGTGCCAGCAGTGGGACTAGAGATACGCAGTATTTT.

The chain joins TRBV4-2 to TRBJ2-3; D is possibly TRBD1 (6 bases). Trimming took 4 bases from V and 2 from J, leaving 16 bases between them. CDR1 and CDR2 from the germline V gene are LGHNA and YNFKEQ. CDR3 length: 16 amino acids. The CDR3 loop reads CASSLGTLRATDTQYF. The DNA for the CDR3 is TGTGCCAGCAGCCTAGGGACACTTCGGGCCACAGATACGCAGTATTTT.